Shown below are 16 T cell receptor beta chains from a single sample sequenced in a study of blood T cell repertoires in COVID-19. Using immunoSEQ multiplex PCR, the repertoire was profiled, and TCRdb retains in-frame clones only, with some absent. The sample records tens of thousands of clones, roughly 80% being singletons. Input material: peripheral blood. All receptors derive from a human donor in a cohort sampled during active COVID-19.

This sequence joins TRBV9 and TRBJ1-2, with 7 bases fitting TRBD1. V lost 4 bases and J lost 8; bases outside the gene matches: 8. The CDR3 extends over 13 amino acids. CDR1 SGDLS and CDR2 YYNGEE come from the germline V gene. CDR3: CASSSDRAGGYTF. The CDR3 DNA is TGTGCCAGCAGCTCTGACAGGGCAGGCGGCTACACCTTC.

The V call is TRBV7-8, the J call TRBJ1-5, with a possible D match to TRBD1 (5 bases). V was pared by 1 base and J by 7 bases, with 11 bases between. CDR1 is SGHVS and CDR2 is FQNEAQ in the germline V gene. There are 14 residues in the CDR3. CDR3 loop: CASSLGGAGQPQHF. DNA of the CDR3: TGTGCCAGCAGCTTAGGCGGTGCAGGGCAGCCCCAGCATTTT.

V is TRBV4-1 and J is TRBJ1-5; the D is unclear. The V and J ends lost 0 bases and 2 bases respectively, with 5 bases between them. In germline, CDR1 is MGHRA, CDR2 YSYEKL. CDR3 size: 14 residues. Written as DNA, the CDR3 is TGCGCCAGCAGCCAAGATAGTCGCAATCAGCCCCAGCATTTT. As protein: CASSQDSRNQPQHF.

The genes are TRBV11-3 and TRBJ2-3; TRBD1 matches 12 bases. The CDR3 runs 17 residues. The trim removed 4 bases at V and 12 bases at J, leaving 17 bases unmatched. Germline lookup yields CDR1 SGHNT and CDR2 YENEEA. This chain's CDR3 is CASSSRPGQGAEGLQYF. The CDR3, as DNA: TGTGCCAGCAGCTCGCGGCCGGGACAGGGGGCCGAAGGTCTTCAGTATTTT. Full variable domain (remainder filled in from reference TRBV11-3 and TRBJ2-3): EAGVVQSPRYKIIEKKQPVAFWCNPISGHNTLYWYLQNLGQGPELLIRYENEEAVDDSQLPKDRFSAERLKGVDSTLKIQPAELGDSAVYLCASSSRPGQGAEGLQYFGPGTRLTVL.

CDR3 sequence: CASSLGEYSPLHF. The CDR3 bases are TGTGCCAGCAGCTTAGGGGAGTATTCACCCCTCCACTTT. The V and J genes are TRBV7-3 and TRBJ1-6; no reliable D call. The length of the CDR3 is 13 residues. Trimming stripped 2 bases from V and 8 bases from J, with 7 bases between. From germline, CDR1 is SGHTA and CDR2 FQGTGA.

The CDR3 bases are TGTGCCAGCAGCTTATGGCAGGGATCCTACAATGAGCAGTTCTTC. Amino acid sequence: CASSLWQGSYNEQFF. The chain is built from TRBV7-2 and TRBJ2-1; tentative D call: TRBD1 (5 bases). The germline gives CDR1 SGHTA, CDR2 FQGNSA. The CDR3 contains 15 residues. Trimming removed 2 bases at V and 1 base at J, with 9 bases between. The full variable domain, its missing parts supplied by reference TRBV7-2 and TRBJ2-1, is GAGVSQSPSNKVTEKGKDVELRCDPISGHTALYWYRQSLGQGLEFLIYFQGNSAPDKSGLPSDRFSAERTGGSVSTLTIQRTQQEDSAVYLCASSLWQGSYNEQFFGPGTRLTVL.

The gene calls are TRBV19 and TRBJ1-1; TRBD1 matches at 7 bases. The CDR3 totals 17 residues. CDR1 is LNHDA and CDR2 is SQIVND in the germline V gene (reference sequence). The junction had 15 bases not matched to a gene; V was cut back by 7 bases and J by 1 base. The CDR3 here is CASISDRALRGNTEAFF. The CDR3 nucleotides read TGTGCCAGTATTTCAGACAGGGCCCTCCGGGGGAACACTGAAGCTTTCTTT.

V is TRBV15 and J is TRBJ2-7; maybe TRBD1 (5 bases). Germline lookup yields CDR1 LNHNV and CDR2 YYDKDF (reference sequence). The CDR3 is 16 residues long. The germline V and J ends were trimmed by 1 base and 3 bases, with 16 bases remaining between them. The chain's CDR3 is CATSRGWVGQGYEQYF. The CDR3 bases are TGTGCCACCAGCAGAGGATGGGTAGGGCAGGGCTACGAGCAGTACTTC. Complete variable domain (other parts from reference TRBV15 and TRBJ2-7): DAMVIQNPRYQVTQFGKPVTLSCSQTLNHNVMYWYQQKSSQAPKLLFHYYDKDFNNEADTPDNFQSRRPNTSFCFLDIRSPGLGDTAMYLCATSRGWVGQGYEQYFGPGTRLTVT.

CDR3 sequence: CASSITGFYTDTQYF. In DNA, the CDR3 is TGTGCCAGCAGTATTACAGGGTTTTATACAGATACGCAGTATTTT. The chain carries TRBV28 and TRBJ2-3; weak D call: TRBD1 (6 bases). V lost 5 bases and J lost 3, with 15 bases in between. The CDR3 totals 15 residues. Germline values: CDR1 MDHEN, CDR2 SYDVKM. Together with reference TRBV28 and TRBJ2-3, the CDR3 gives the full variable domain: DVKVTQSSRYLVKRTGEKVFLECVQDMDHENMFWYRQDPGLGLRLIYFSYDVKMKEKGDIPEGYSVSREKKERFSLILESASTNQTSMYLCASSITGFYTDTQYFGPGTRLTVL.

This sequence joins TRBV15 and TRBJ1-1, with a weak D call TRBD1 (5 bases). This CDR3 is 14 amino acids long. Per the germline V gene, CDR1 is LNHNV and CDR2 is YYDKDF (reference sequence). Trimming stripped 0 bases from V and 6 bases from J, with 11 bases between. In DNA, the CDR3 is TGTGCCACCAGCAGAGACTGGCGGGGGGCTGAAGCTTTCTTT. Translated: CATSRDWRGAEAFF.

V gene TRBV3-1 (or the pseudogene TRBV3-2) combines with J gene TRBJ2-7, with 10 positions matching TRBD1. This CDR3 is built from 16 residues. Per the germline V gene, CDR1 is LGHDT and CDR2 is YNNKEL (reference sequence). The V segment lost 5 bases and the J segment 2 bases; nucleotides outside the gene matches: 9. CDR3 sequence: CASSFSTGQGTYEQYF. As DNA, the CDR3 is TGTGCCAGCAGCTTTTCCACGGGACAGGGGACCTACGAGCAGTACTTC.

The chain employs TRBV3-1 (or the pseudogene TRBV3-2) and TRBJ1-1; the match to TRBD1 covers 7 bases. Trimming took 0 bases from V and 11 from J; bases not matched to a gene: 3. This CDR3 contains 12 residues. Germline V lookup: CDR1 LGHDT, CDR2 YNNKEL (reference sequence). The CDR3 spells CASSQETGPAFF. CDR3 nucleotide sequence: TGTGCCAGCAGCCAAGAGACAGGGCCCGCTTTCTTT.

V gene TRBV10-1 combines with J gene TRBJ2-1; maybe TRBD1 (6 bases). Germline-derived CDR1 and CDR2 are WNHNN and SYGVQD (reference sequence). The CDR3 loop spans 14 amino acids. Trimming stripped 3 bases from V and 6 bases from J, with 12 bases between. The CDR3 reads CASSDRGPPNEQFF. The CDR3 DNA is TGCGCCAGCAGTGACAGGGGACCCCCCAATGAGCAGTTCTTC.

The chain carries TRBV19 and TRBJ2-5; a weak D match, TRBD1 (6 bases). The V end lost 3 bases, the J end lost 3 bases, and 14 bases lay between the germline ends. The CDR3 loop spans 15 amino acids. Germline CDR1 reads LNHDA; CDR2 reads SQIVND (reference sequence). This CDR3 is CASSIPGVGKETQYF. The DNA of the CDR3 is TGTGCCAGTAGTATCCCAGGGGTTGGGAAAGAGACCCAGTACTTC. Combining the CDR3 with reference TRBV19 and TRBJ2-5 gives the whole variable domain DGGITQSPKYLFRKEGQNVTLSCEQNLNHDAMYWYRQDPGQGLRLIYYSQIVNDFQKGDIAEGYSVSREKKESFPLTVTSAQKNPTAFYLCASSIPGVGKETQYFGPGTRLLVL.

The V and J genes are TRBV4-3 and TRBJ1-4; 10 nucleotides align to TRBD1. V lost 4 bases, J lost 7 bases, and 9 bases stayed unmatched. The CDR3 is 16 residues long. Germline assignment: CDR1 LGHNA and CDR2 YSLEER. In nucleotides, the CDR3 is TGCGCCAGCAGCCGGGGGACAGGGGTCGGGAGTGAAAAACTGTTTTTT. It is translated as CASSRGTGVGSEKLFF.

The chain has TRBV3-1 (or the pseudogene TRBV3-2) and TRBJ1-3; D remains unclear. With 2 bases removed from V and 1 base from J, the gap between germline ends came to 3 bases. Germline assignment: CDR1 LGHDT and CDR2 YNNKEL (reference sequence). The CDR3 extends over 13 amino acids. The CDR3 DNA reads as TGTGCCAGCAGCCAAACTTCTGGAAACACCATATATTTT. Translation: CASSQTSGNTIYF.